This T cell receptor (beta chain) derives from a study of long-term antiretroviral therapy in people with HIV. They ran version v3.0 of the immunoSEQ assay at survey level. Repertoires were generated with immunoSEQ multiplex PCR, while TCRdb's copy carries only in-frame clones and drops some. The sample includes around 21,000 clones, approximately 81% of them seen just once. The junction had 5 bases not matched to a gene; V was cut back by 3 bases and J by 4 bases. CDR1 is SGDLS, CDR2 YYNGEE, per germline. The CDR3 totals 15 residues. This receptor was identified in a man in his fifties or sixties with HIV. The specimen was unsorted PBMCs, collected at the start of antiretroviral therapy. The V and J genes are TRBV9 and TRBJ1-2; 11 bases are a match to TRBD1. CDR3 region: CASSAWTGGGYGYTF. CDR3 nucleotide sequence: TGTGCCAGCAGCGCGTGGACAGGGGGCGGCTATGGCTACACCTTC.